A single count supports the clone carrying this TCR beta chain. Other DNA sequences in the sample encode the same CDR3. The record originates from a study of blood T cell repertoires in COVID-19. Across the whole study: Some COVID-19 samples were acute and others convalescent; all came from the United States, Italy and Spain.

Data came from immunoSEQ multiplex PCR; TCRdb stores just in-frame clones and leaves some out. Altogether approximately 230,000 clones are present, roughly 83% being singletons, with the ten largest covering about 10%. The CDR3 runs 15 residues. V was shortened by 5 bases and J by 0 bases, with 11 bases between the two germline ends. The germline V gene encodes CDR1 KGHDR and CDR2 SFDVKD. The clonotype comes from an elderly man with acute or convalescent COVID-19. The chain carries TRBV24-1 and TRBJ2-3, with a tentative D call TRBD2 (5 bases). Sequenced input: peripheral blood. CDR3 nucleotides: TGTGCCACCAGTGGGAGGACCGCTAGCACAGATACGCAGTATTTT. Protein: CATSGRTASTDTQYF.